This TCR beta chain was found in a study of blood T cell repertoires in COVID-19. There are 15 residues in the CDR3. J lost 4 bases, V lost 6 bases, and 9 bases had no gene match. Germline CDR1 is MDHEN and CDR2 is SYDVKM. Measured with immunoSEQ multiplex PCR; TCRdb has only the in-frame clones, and not every one. The sample includes approximately 150,000 clones, around nine tenths of them seen just once. The source is a human donor in a cohort sampled during active COVID-19. Sequencing was carried out using peripheral blood. This chain links TRBV28 with TRBJ2-1; 7 nucleotides align to TRBD2. CDR3 in DNA: TGTGCCAGCAGCCCCCTCCGGGGGGTGTACAATGAGCAGTTCTTC. Amino acid sequence: CASSPLRGVYNEQFF. Filled out from reference TRBV28 and TRBJ2-1, the complete variable domain reads DVKVTQSSRYLVKRTGEKVFLECVQDMDHENMFWYRQDPGLGLRLIYFSYDVKMKEKGDIPEGYSVSREKKERFSLILESASTNQTSMYLCASSPLRGVYNEQFFGPGTRLTVL.